This entry lists 29 T cell receptor beta chains sequenced from one sample in a study of T cells after yellow fever vaccination. MiXCR, run by TCRdb on the 5' RACE reads, gives a single entry per CDR3 protein. Of 300,000 to 350,000 distinct CDR3 sequences listed, about 8.3% are singletons. Sequenced here: PBMCs, sampled around 45 days after the first yellow fever vaccination. These receptors were obtained from a man aged 18 to 29 who received the YFV17D yellow fever vaccine.

The chain joins TRBV12-3 or TRBV12-4 to TRBJ1-6; D ambiguous. There are 14 residues in the CDR3. V was clipped by 3 bases and J by 10 bases, with 13 bases between them. The CDR3 DNA follows: TGTGCCAGCAGTTTCACGGGGATCGGCTCACCCCTCCACTTT. Residues: CASSFTGIGSPLHF.

The chain couples TRBV4-1 to TRBJ2-3; no definite D call. Germline CDR1 reads MGHRA; CDR2 reads YSYEKL. V was clipped by 7 bases and J by 6 bases, with 14 bases between them. This CDR3 is 13 amino acids long. The CDR3 DNA reads as TGCGCCAGCACCCGAGCCCTGTTCGATACGCAGTATTTT. Its protein is CASTRALFDTQYF.

In its sample, this clonotype was seen many times. The chain has TRBV5-1 and TRBJ2-3; D uncertain. Trimming took 4 bases from V and 5 from J, leaving 11 bases between them. Germline CDR1 and CDR2: SGHRS and YFSETQ. The CDR3 has 13 amino acids. DNA for the CDR3: TGCGCCAGCAGCGAGGTCGGGCAAGATACGCAGTATTTT. This encodes CASSEVGQDTQYF.

This clonotype has a handful of counts. V and J are TRBV25-1 and TRBJ2-1, with 10 bases matching TRBD2. Germline CDR1 reads MGHDK; CDR2 reads SYGVNS. The CDR3 covers 23 residues. The junction had 23 bases not matched to a gene; V was cut back by 3 bases and J by 0 bases. In DNA form, the CDR3 reads TGTGCCAGCAGTGAGCAGTCCACTAGCGGGGAATTAGAAACCCAGAGCTCCTACAATGAGCAGTTCTTC. It yields the protein CASSEQSTSGELETQSSYNEQFF.

This clonotype was recorded a few times. This chain connects TRBV7-2 to TRBJ1-5; D ambiguous. CDR1 and CDR2 from the germline V gene are SGHTA and FQGNSA. The V and J ends lost 3 bases and 10 bases respectively, with 10 bases between them. This CDR3 contains 12 residues. CDR3 in DNA: TGTGCCAGCAGCTTCGACACGCGTCCCCAGCATTTT. This translates into CASSFDTRPQHF.

The sample holds many counts of this clonotype. This chain uses TRBV7-3 with TRBJ2-5, with D perhaps given as TRBD1 or TRBD2 (5 bases each). CDR1 is SGHTA, CDR2 FQGTGA, per germline. Trimming removed 5 bases at V and 5 bases at J, with 18 bases between. The CDR3 length is 15 residues. CDR3 region: CASSRFGTPDETQYF. In nucleotides, the CDR3 is TGTGCCAGCAGCCGGTTCGGGACCCCCGATGAGACCCAGTACTTC. Drawing the rest from reference TRBV7-3 and TRBJ2-5, the complete variable domain is GAGVSQTPSNKVTEKGKYVELRCDPISGHTALYWYRQSLGQGPEFLIYFQGTGAADDSGLPNDRFFAVRPEGSVSTLKIQRTERGDSAVYLCASSRFGTPDETQYFGPGTRLLVL.

This chain connects TRBV9 to TRBJ2-3, with 9 bases lining up with TRBD1. Trimming at V came to 1 base and at J to 3 bases, leaving 3 bases not matched to a gene. The CDR3 runs 15 residues. In germline, CDR1 is SGDLS, CDR2 YYNGEE. For the CDR3, the DNA is TGTGCCAGCAGCGTATTGGGACAGGGAACAGATACGCAGTATTTT. Amino acid sequence: CASSVLGQGTDTQYF. Based on the CDR3 plus reference TRBV9 and TRBJ2-3, the full variable domain is DSGVTQTPKHLITATGQRVTLRCSPRSGDLSVYWYQQSLDQGLQFLIQYYNGEERAKGNILERFSAQQFPDLHSELNLSSLELGDSALYFCASSVLGQGTDTQYFGPGTRLTVL.

The V and J genes are TRBV27 and TRBJ2-1, with D tentatively TRBD2 (6 bases). Germline V CDR1 and CDR2: MNHEY, SMNVEV (reference sequence). With 8 bases removed from V and 0 bases from J, the gap between germline ends came to 14 bases. The CDR3 runs to 15 residues. CDR3 in DNA: TGTGCCAGCTCCCACTCGGGGGACTCCTACAATGAGCAGTTCTTC. As protein: CASSHSGDSYNEQFF.

V is TRBV3-1 and J is TRBJ1-1; no clear D. CDR1 and CDR2 (germline): LGHDT, YNNKEL (reference sequence). This CDR3 spans 14 amino acids. V was clipped by 5 bases and J by 1 base, with 11 bases between them. The CDR3 DNA follows: TGTGCCAGCAGCTCCCGGGAAGCGAACACTGAAGCTTTCTTT. It is translated as CASSSREANTEAFF.

The V gene is TRBV6-1, the J gene TRBJ2-6; no definite D call. Germline CDR1 MNHNS, CDR2 SASEGT. The CDR3 consists of 15 residues. Deletions cut 2 bases from V and 4 bases from J, with 9 bases between. This chain's CDR3 is CASSELGVGANVLTF. The CDR3 DNA reads TGTGCCAGCAGTGAACTTGGGGTCGGGGCCAACGTCCTGACTTTC.

This clonotype showed up just a few times. This chain connects TRBV27 to TRBJ2-1; D is undetermined. Germline CDR1 MNHEY, CDR2 SMNVEV (reference sequence). CDR3 length equals 18 residues. The V gene lost 5 bases and the J gene lost 2 bases, with 22 bases spanning the gap. CDR3 sequence: CASSPSGAIYHTYNEQFF. The CDR3 coding sequence is TGTGCCAGCAGTCCGTCGGGCGCGATCTACCATACCTACAATGAGCAGTTCTTC.

The sample holds many counts of this clonotype. The rearrangement joins TRBV20-1 to TRBJ2-4; no clear D gene. In germline, CDR1 is DFQATT, CDR2 SNEGSKA (reference sequence). The CDR3 loop spans 13 amino acids. The V gene lost 8 bases and the J gene lost 0 bases, with 11 bases spanning the gap. This CDR3 is CSQGSSAKNIQYF. The CDR3 DNA reads TGCAGTCAAGGCAGTTCAGCCAAAAACATTCAGTACTTC.

This clonotype has more than one count but fewer than ten. The chain recombines TRBV5-4 with TRBJ2-5; 9 bases match TRBD1. Trimming removed 3 bases from V and 4 bases from J; junction bases left unmatched: 10. This CDR3 is built from 16 residues. Germline assignment: CDR1 SGHNT and CDR2 YYREEE (reference sequence). The DNA for the CDR3 is TGTGCCAGCAGCTCCAACAGGGGGCGCGAGATAGAGACCCAGTACTTC. Its translation is CASSSNRGREIETQYF.

The chain uses TRBV7-8 and TRBJ2-3; weak D call: TRBD2 (6 bases). The CDR3 runs to 14 residues. The V gene lost 1 base and the J gene lost 7 bases, with 12 bases spanning the gap. Germline V gene data show CDR1 as SGHVS and CDR2 as FQNEAQ. The CDR3 DNA sequence: TGTGCCAGCAGCTTAGTGGAGGGGCCGAATACGCAGTATTTT. Amino acids: CASSLVEGPNTQYF.

CDR3: CASSLAAGRGYTF. In DNA form, the CDR3 reads TGCGCCAGCAGCTTGGCGGCAGGGAGAGGCTACACCTTC. J is TRBJ1-2 and V is TRBV5-1, with TRBD1 as a possible D gene (5 bases). CDR3 length: 13 amino acids. CDR1 and CDR2 (germline): SGHRS, YFSETQ. V dropped 0 bases and J dropped 8 bases, with 11 bases sitting between them. Full variable domain (rest looked up from reference TRBV5-1 and TRBJ1-2): KAGVTQTPRYLIKTRGQQVTLSCSPISGHRSVSWYQQTPGQGLQFLFEYFSETQRNKGNFPGRFSGRQFSNSRSEMNVSTLELGDSALYLCASSLAAGRGYTFGSGTRLTVV.

This chain joins TRBV18 and TRBJ1-1, with D possibly being TRBD1 (5 bases). V was trimmed by 1 base and J by 6 bases, leaving 9 bases between them. The CDR3 extends over 13 amino acids. Looked up from germline, CDR1 is KGHSH and CDR2 is LQKENI. CDR3 residues: CASSPQGPSEAFF. In nucleotides, the CDR3 is TGTGCCAGCTCACCACAGGGGCCCTCTGAAGCTTTCTTT.

The gene calls are TRBV11-1 and TRBJ2-1; 8 nucleotides agree with TRBD2. The CDR3 totals 13 residues. V trimming: 5 bases; J trimming: 6 bases; junction bases outside the gene matches: 3. Germline V gene data show CDR1 as SGHAT and CDR2 as FQDESV (reference sequence). The CDR3 DNA reads TGTGCCAGCAGCACCGGGACTAGCAATGAGCAGTTCTTC. It yields the protein CASSTGTSNEQFF.

This clonotype was detected ten times or more. The chain carries TRBV4-2 and TRBJ2-1, with 9 bases identical to TRBD2. The CDR3 totals 16 residues. Germline CDR1 LGHNA, CDR2 YNFKEQ. V lost 0 bases to trimming and J lost 6 bases; unmatched junction nucleotides: 6. This CDR3 is CASSQDRAAGGNEQFF. The CDR3 DNA sequence: TGTGCCAGCAGCCAAGATCGGGCAGCGGGGGGCAATGAGCAGTTCTTC.

This clonotype showed up just a few times. The V and J genes are TRBV6-7 and TRBJ2-1; D remains unclear. TRBV6-7 is reported as an ORF; its role is uncertain. The CDR3 has 13 amino acids. The germline V and J ends were trimmed by 0 bases and 6 bases, with 6 bases remaining between them. Here the CDR3 reads CASSYSTRNEQFF. The CDR3 DNA reads as TGTGCCAGCAGTTACTCGACCCGCAATGAGCAGTTCTTC.

J is TRBJ2-2 and V is TRBV5-1; D tentatively fits TRBD1 or TRBD2 (6 bases each). This CDR3 has 22 amino acids. Germline V CDR1 and CDR2: SGHRS, YFSETQ. Trimming cost V 0 bases and J 6 bases, with 33 bases left between them. This chain's CDR3 is CASSLAGGSRGQGRPNAGELFF. Here the CDR3 DNA reads TGCGCCAGCAGCTTGGCCGGAGGGTCCAGGGGCCAAGGGAGGCCAAATGCCGGGGAGCTGTTTTTT. The full variable domain, in which reference TRBV5-1 and TRBJ2-2 provide the parts outside the CDR3, is KAGVTQTPRYLIKTRGQQVTLSCSPISGHRSVSWYQQTPGQGLQFLFEYFSETQRNKGNFPGRFSGRQFSNSRSEMNVSTLELGDSALYLCASSLAGGSRGQGRPNAGELFFGEGSRLTVL.

This clonotype was detected a few times. This sequence joins TRBV4-3 and TRBJ2-1, with D perhaps assigned TRBD1 or TRBD2 (5 bases each). Germline V lookup: CDR1 LGHNA, CDR2 YSLEER. Trimming took 7 bases from V and 10 from J, leaving 20 bases between them. CDR3 length: 14 residues. CDR3 DNA sequence: TGCGCCAGCACATACCGGGACGGGATGGGGGAGCAGTTCTTC. Protein: CASTYRDGMGEQFF.

The chain is built from TRBV7-9 and TRBJ2-1; D gene ambiguous. V was shortened by 1 base and J by 9 bases, with 13 bases between the two germline ends. CDR1 SEHNR and CDR2 FQNEAQ come from the germline V gene (reference sequence). The CDR3 has 14 amino acids. The CDR3, as DNA: TGTGCCAGCAGCTTAGTAGCCCTATGGAGTGAGCAGTTCTTC. It is translated as CASSLVALWSEQFF.

The table lists this clonotype with a few counts. The V gene is TRBV19, the J gene TRBJ1-2; possible D gene TRBD1, 6 bases. Trimming took 7 bases from V and 8 from J, leaving 17 bases between them. This CDR3 comprises 13 residues. Germline loops: CDR1 LNHDA, CDR2 SQIVND (reference sequence). CDR3 DNA sequence: TGTGCCAGTACCTCTTCAGGGGCGGAAGGCTACACCTTC. Its translation is CASTSSGAEGYTF.

The sample holds a few counts of this clonotype. The CDR3 bases are TGCGCCAGCAGCTTAGAGCGGGGGTTACAAGATACGCAGTATTTT. Translated: CASSLERGLQDTQYF. V gene TRBV5-1 combines with J gene TRBJ2-3; the match to TRBD2 covers 8 bases. Germline CDR1 SGHRS, CDR2 YFSETQ. The CDR3 spans 15 residues. Trimming took 2 bases from V and 5 from J; bases not matched to a gene: 7.

This clonotype has a count of ten or more. This rearrangement joins TRBV4-1 to TRBJ2-7, with D possibly called TRBD1 or TRBD2 (5 bases each). Per the germline V gene, CDR1 is MGHRA and CDR2 is YSYEKL. The length of the CDR3 is 14 residues. V dropped 0 bases and J dropped 2 bases, with 8 bases sitting between them. The CDR3 spells CASSQDREPYEQYF. DNA for the CDR3: TGCGCCAGCAGCCAAGACAGGGAGCCCTACGAGCAGTACTTC.

This clonotype was seen many times. Mismatch with germline at one junction end may stem from a read error. The gene calls are TRBV12-3 or TRBV12-4 and TRBJ1-6; D gene ambiguous. This CDR3 contains 15 residues. CDR3 region: CASSFGSSYNSPLHF. CDR3 sequence (DNA): TGCGCCAGCAGCTTTGGGAGCTCCTATAATTCACCCCTCCACTTT.

This clonotype came up a few times. This rearrangement joins TRBV20-1 to TRBJ1-1; D gene uncertain. Germline values: CDR1 DFQATT, CDR2 SNEGSKA (reference sequence). The CDR3 spans 12 residues. Trimming cost V 3 bases and J 3 bases, with 8 bases left between them. Here the CDR3 DNA reads TGCAGTGCTAGGCTCAGCCACACTGAAGCTTTCTTT. It encodes CSARLSHTEAFF.

This clonotype was observed at least ten times. The rearrangement links TRBV7-9 to TRBJ2-1; D is ambiguous. Per the germline V gene, CDR1 is SEHNR and CDR2 is FQNEAQ (reference sequence). Trimming left V 2 bases short and J 0 bases short, with 8 bases between. This CDR3 is built from 15 residues. The CDR3 reads CASSLMASSYNEQFF. CDR3 sequence (DNA): TGTGCCAGCAGCTTAATGGCCAGCTCCTACAATGAGCAGTTCTTC.

Only a few counts were recorded for this clonotype. The chain links TRBV6-2 or TRBV6-3 to TRBJ2-3; D remains ambiguous. Germline CDR1 and CDR2: MNHEY and SVGEGT. CDR3 length: 14 amino acids. Trimming shortened V by 1 base and J by 7 bases, and 12 bases separated the two germline ends. The CDR3 DNA follows: TGTGCCAGCAGTTACTACGAGAACACTTATACGCAGTATTTT. This codes for CASSYYENTYTQYF.